This paragraph reports one T cell receptor beta chain. The target antigen is unknown. Using immunoSEQ multiplex PCR, the repertoire was profiled, and TCRdb retains in-frame clones only, with some absent. Here the sample spans roughly 56,000 clones, about 82% being singletons. This sample was taken from a study of OX40 agonist ivuxolimab in advanced cancers. Study at large: Hepatocellular carcinoma, melanoma, renal cell or head and neck cancer occurred in dose-escalation patients. Study-wide points: By week 6 at 0.1 to 3.0 mg/kg, blood CD4+ and CD8+ T cells had expanded clonally. Among expanded peripheral T cells, antigen specificity went undetermined. Clonal expansion among partial responders at 0.1-3.0 mg/kg ranked near the lowest.

CDR3 length: 16 residues. Trimming cost V 6 bases and J 5 bases; bases outside gene matches: 12. Germline values: CDR1 MDHEN, CDR2 SYDVKM. The chain links TRBV28 to TRBJ2-3; 9 bases are shared with TRBD2. Source: CD4+ or CD8+ T cells sorted from blood, taken in a trial of the OX40 agonist ivuxolimab. The receptor was derived from an adult with an advanced solid tumor such as melanoma, head and neck, liver or kidney cancer. The CDR3 region is CASSPFGAGGRDTQYF. In DNA, the CDR3 is TGTGCCAGCAGCCCTTTTGGGGCGGGGGGGCGAGATACGCAGTATTTT. Together with reference TRBV28 and TRBJ2-3, the CDR3 gives the full variable domain: DVKVTQSSRYLVKRTGEKVFLECVQDMDHENMFWYRQDPGLGLRLIYFSYDVKMKEKGDIPEGYSVSREKKERFSLILESASTNQTSMYLCASSPFGAGGRDTQYFGPGTRLTVL.